This T cell receptor beta chain was recovered during a study of radiotherapy plus CTLA-4 blockade in lung cancer. Study overall: Objective responses were recorded in about 18% of patients, with disease control recorded in 25% to 35%.

In the case of this clone: Its matching antigen is unknown.

People whose metastatic non-small-cell lung cancer was chemo-refractory got focal radiation along with CTLA-4 blockade by ipilimumab. V shed 1 base, J shed 3 bases, and the junction held 8 bases outside the gene matches. This CDR3 comprises 16 residues. Germline CDR1 is GTSNPN and CDR2 is SVGIG (reference sequence). Only in-frame clones appear in the TCRdb table, and some are missing; sequencing was by immunoSEQ multiplex PCR. The sample has 51,000 or so clones, 70% to 80% seen once; the top ten hold 11%. Study-wide points: Early blood T cell clone changes and increased post-radiation serum interferon-beta were reportedly the strongest response predictors. Tumor-origin TCR clones grew in blood after radiotherapy plus ipilimumab.

The source material was peripheral blood, sampled from a patient treated with radiotherapy plus ipilimumab. The chain recombines TRBV30 with TRBJ2-3; 9 positions match TRBD2. This receptor was taken from a human donor with non-small cell lung cancer who had stable disease on radiotherapy plus ipilimumab. Here the CDR3 reads CAWSAPRAGGTDTQYF. The DNA of the CDR3 is TGTGCCTGGAGTGCTCCCCGAGCGGGGGGTACAGATACGCAGTATTTT.